The 20 T cell receptor beta chains below all came from one sample that was sequenced in a study of T cell repertoires in cytomegalovirus infection. TCRdb ran MiXCR on the reads and lists one entry per CDR3 protein. The repertoire holds about 220,000 distinct CDR3 sequences, with 35% to 40% as singletons. Their antigens are not known. The material sequenced was CD8+ T cells from cultured PBMCs, taken from culture after CMV antigen stimulation. The receptors come from a human donor in good health (CMV status not recorded). Some clones in this sample may be carry-over from other donors' samples.

The V and J genes are TRBV11-2 and TRBJ2-7, with D hard to call. Trimming left V 7 bases short and J 6 bases short, with 22 bases between. CDR1 is SGHAT, CDR2 FQNNGV, per germline. This CDR3 has 15 amino acids. CDR3 residues: CASTPLWVRVGEQYF. The CDR3 DNA reads as TGTGCCAGCACCCCACTTTGGGTGCGCGTCGGCGAGCAGTACTTC. Drawing the rest from reference TRBV11-2 and TRBJ2-7, the complete variable domain is EAGVAQSPRYKIIEKRQSVAFWCNPISGHATLYWYQQILGQGPKLLIQFQNNGVVDDSQLPKDRFSAERLKGVDSTLKIQPAKLEDSAVYLCASTPLWVRVGEQYFGPGTRLTVT.

The V and J genes are TRBV7-4 and TRBJ2-2; 9 bases line up with TRBD2. The V gene end was trimmed by 5 bases and the J gene end by 7 bases; junction bases not matched to a gene: 8. Per the germline V gene, CDR1 is SGHVT and CDR2 is SQSDAQ. The CDR3 has 15 amino acids. The DNA for the CDR3 is TGTGCCAGCAGCCGCCGAGCGGGGGGCAGCGGGGAGCTGTTTTTT. This translates into CASSRRAGGSGELFF. The full variable domain, with the rest looked up from reference TRBV7-4 and TRBJ2-2, is GAGVSQSPRYKVAKRGRDVALRCDSISGHVTLYWYRQTLGQGSEVLTYSQSDAQRDKSGRPSGRFSAERPERSVSTLKIQRTEQGDSAVYLCASSRRAGGSGELFFGEGSRLTVL.

The chain is built from TRBV6-5 and TRBJ2-7; TRBD1 might be the D (6 bases). The V end lost 2 bases, the J end lost 0 bases, and 11 bases lay between the germline ends. The CDR3 has 15 residues. The germline CDR1 and CDR2 sequences are MNHEY and SVGAGI. In nucleotides, the CDR3 is TGTGCCAGCAGTTACGGTGGGACACCCTCCTACGAGCAGTACTTC. This encodes CASSYGGTPSYEQYF.

The chain carries TRBV5-1 and TRBJ1-1, with TRBD1 matching over 9 bases. V was clipped by 5 bases and J by 1 base; unmatched bases: 9. The CDR3 is made up of 16 amino acids. In germline, CDR1 is SGHRS, CDR2 YFSETQ. The CDR3 is CASRVPGQGQNTEAFF. The DNA of the CDR3 is TGCGCCAGCAGGGTCCCGGGACAGGGACAGAACACTGAAGCTTTCTTT.

V usage is TRBV28 and J usage is TRBJ1-5; 8 bases are a match to TRBD1. Germline-derived CDR1 and CDR2 are MDHEN and SYDVKM. J gave up 6 bases and V 2 bases, and 6 bases lay outside the gene matches. The CDR3 length is 15 residues. CDR3: CASSLPLQGAQPQHF. As DNA, the CDR3 is TGTGCCAGCAGTTTACCCCTGCAGGGGGCTCAGCCCCAGCATTTT.

The chain combines TRBV6-8 with TRBJ2-7; D possibly matches TRBD1 or TRBD2 (6 bases each). The germline V gene encodes CDR1 MNHGY and CDR2 SAAAGT. Deletions cut 8 bases from V and 5 bases from J, with 16 bases between. CDR3 length equals 13 residues. The CDR3 sequence is CASGAGGKNEQYF. The CDR3 bases are TGTGCCAGCGGGGCCGGGGGCAAGAACGAGCAGTACTTC.

The chain couples TRBV11-2 to TRBJ1-6, with D perhaps TRBD1 (5 bases). The CDR3 is 17 residues long. V was shortened by 1 base and J by 6 bases, with 16 bases between the two germline ends. Germline CDR1 SGHAT, CDR2 FQNNGV. The CDR3 nucleotides are TGTGCCAGCAGCTTAGGAGGCTCTGTGACAGTTAATTCACCCCTCCACTTT. It codes for CASSLGGSVTVNSPLHF.

In its sample, this clonotype was seen a few times. The chain employs TRBV30 and TRBJ1-2; D might be TRBD1 (5 bases). There are 15 residues in the CDR3. Germline loops: CDR1 GTSNPN, CDR2 SVGIG (reference sequence). V shed 0 bases and J shed 6 bases, with 17 bases lying between them. The chain's CDR3 is CAWSVTQGGADGYTF. The DNA of the CDR3 is TGTGCCTGGAGTGTAACGCAGGGAGGCGCGGATGGCTACACCTTC.

This clonotype was seen a handful of times. V usage is TRBV12-3 or TRBV12-4 and J usage is TRBJ2-7, with D possibly matching TRBD1 (6 bases). V lost 1 base and J lost 7, with 17 bases in between. The CDR3 contains 15 residues. Here the CDR3 reads CASSLVLGAAFEQYF. CDR3 bases: TGTGCCAGCAGTTTAGTCCTGGGGGCGGCGTTTGAGCAGTACTTC.

This rearrangement joins TRBV4-1 to TRBJ1-1, with a weak D call TRBD1 (5 bases). Trimming took off 3 bases at V and 6 bases at J, with 14 bases between the two ends. Germline V lookup: CDR1 MGHRA, CDR2 YSYEKL. This CDR3 region has 14 residues. CDR3: CASSQAERGSEAFF. CDR3 bases: TGCGCCAGCAGCCAGGCGGAAAGGGGATCTGAAGCTTTCTTT.

This clonotype was picked up a small number of times. V is TRBV28 and J is TRBJ2-1; 12 nucleotides agree with TRBD2. Germline trimming cut 6 bases from V and 0 bases from J; bases unmatched to any gene: 6. Germline V gene sequence: CDR1 MDHEN, CDR2 SYDVKM. The CDR3 has 17 amino acids. The CDR3 DNA reads as TGTGCCAGCAGGCCCGGACTAGCGGGAAACTCCTACAATGAGCAGTTCTTC. It encodes CASRPGLAGNSYNEQFF.

This clonotype turned up a few times. The chain recombines TRBV2 with TRBJ2-7; a weak D match, TRBD2 (6 bases). The germline V gene has CDR1 SNHLY and CDR2 FYNNEI. The CDR3 sequence is 15 residues long. V lost 1 base, J lost 0 bases, and 10 bases lay in between. The CDR3 sequence: CASSEERRGSYEQYF. The CDR3 coding sequence is TGTGCCAGCAGTGAAGAGAGGAGGGGCTCCTACGAGCAGTACTTC.

This clonotype was found many times. The chain couples TRBV7-2 to TRBJ2-3; 12 bases agree with TRBD2. This CDR3 is built from 18 residues. With 1 base clipped from V and 4 bases from J, the junction kept 9 bases outside the gene matches. Germline V CDR1 and CDR2: SGHTA, FQGNSA. The CDR3 DNA reads TGTGCCAGCAGCTTAGTAATTCTTCTAGCGGGAGGGGCAGATACGCAGTATTTT. It yields the protein CASSLVILLAGGADTQYF.

This clonotype was detected a few times. The chain is built from TRBV7-2 and TRBJ1-5; D is possibly TRBD1 (5 bases). The CDR3 contains 14 residues. V lost 8 bases, J lost 4 bases, and 15 bases lay in between. Germline CDR1 and CDR2: SGHTA and FQGNSA. The CDR3 sequence: CASRPWDGNQPQHF. CDR3 DNA: TGTGCCAGCCGCCCTTGGGACGGGAATCAGCCCCAGCATTTT.

This chain joins TRBV5-1 and TRBJ2-1, with 11 bases that match TRBD1. This CDR3 comprises 15 residues. V trimming: 4 bases; J trimming: 9 bases; junction bases outside the gene matches: 9. Germline-derived CDR1 and CDR2 are SGHRS and YFSETQ. CDR3 coding DNA: TGCGCCAGCAGCCCAGGACAGGGGGCACGGATTGAGCAGTTCTTC. Its translation: CASSPGQGARIEQFF.

This chain links TRBV29-1 with TRBJ2-7, with D possibly matching TRBD1 (6 bases). The CDR3 has 14 residues. Between the trimmed V and J ends, which lost 4 bases and 0 bases, there was a span of 13 bases. Germline CDR1 SQVTM, CDR2 ANQGSEA. CDR3 sequence (DNA): TGCAGCGTTGTGGCCAGGGGAAGCTCCTACGAGCAGTACTTC. Translation: CSVVARGSSYEQYF.

In this sample, this clonotype turned up a few times. V is TRBV12-3 or TRBV12-4 and J is TRBJ2-5, with 8 bases aligning to TRBD2. Losses at the gene ends were 6 bases for V and 5 bases for J; bases not matched to a gene: 11. The CDR3 has 15 amino acids. For the CDR3, the DNA is TGTGCCAGCAGGAGGAGGGCGGGAGGACGCGAGACCCAGTACTTC. Translating it yields CASRRRAGGRETQYF.

This clonotype has just a few counts. The rearrangement links TRBV20-1 to TRBJ2-1, with TRBD2 matching 12 bases. This CDR3 spans 15 amino acids. Germline V lookup: CDR1 DFQATT, CDR2 SNEGSKA (reference sequence). The V and J ends lost 6 bases and 6 bases, in that order; junction bases with no gene match: 9. CDR3: CSAENPSGRGNEQFF. CDR3 sequence (DNA): TGCAGTGCCGAAAATCCTAGCGGGAGGGGCAATGAGCAGTTCTTC.

This clonotype was detected ten times or more. The genes are TRBV7-9 and TRBJ2-7, with 12 positions matching TRBD2. Per germline, CDR1 SEHNR and CDR2 FQNEAQ (reference sequence). The CDR3 runs 15 residues. V trimming: 5 bases; J trimming: 2 bases; junction bases outside the gene matches: 4. CDR3 sequence reads: CASSPRTSGAYEQYF. CDR3 coding DNA: TGTGCCAGCAGCCCCCGGACTAGCGGGGCCTACGAGCAGTACTTC.

The V gene is TRBV5-6, the J gene TRBJ1-5; D is perhaps TRBD1 (5 bases). The CDR3 runs 16 residues. Germline CDR1 is SGHDT and CDR2 is YYEEEE. Trimming took 4 bases from V and 4 from J, leaving 18 bases between them. CDR3 region: CASSERGPGGNQPQHF. The CDR3, as DNA: TGTGCCAGCAGCGAAAGGGGCCCCGGGGGTAATCAGCCCCAGCATTTT.